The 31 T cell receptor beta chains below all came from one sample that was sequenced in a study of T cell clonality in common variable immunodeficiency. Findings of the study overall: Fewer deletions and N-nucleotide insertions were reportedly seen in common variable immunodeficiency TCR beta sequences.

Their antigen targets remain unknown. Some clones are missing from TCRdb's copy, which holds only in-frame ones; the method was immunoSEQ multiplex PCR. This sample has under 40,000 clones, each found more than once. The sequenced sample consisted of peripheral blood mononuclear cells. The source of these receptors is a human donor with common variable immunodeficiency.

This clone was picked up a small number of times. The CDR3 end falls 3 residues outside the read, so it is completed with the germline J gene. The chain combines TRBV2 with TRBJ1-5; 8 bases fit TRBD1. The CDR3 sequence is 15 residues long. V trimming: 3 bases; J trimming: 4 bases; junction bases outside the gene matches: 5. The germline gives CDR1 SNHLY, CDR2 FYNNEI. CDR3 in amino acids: CASSEDRVGNQPQHF. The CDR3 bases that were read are TGTGCCAGCAGTGAGGACAGGGTTGGTAATCAGCCC.

Incomplete CDR3 DNA: TGTGCCAGCTCTGGACTGCGCTATGGC. It codes for CASSGLRYG. The whole CDR3 sequence is CASSGLRYGYTF. The chain employs TRBV2 and TRBJ1-2; D uncertain. The read is 3 residues too short to cover the CDR3 end, so that end is filled in from the germline J gene. The V end lost 8 bases, the J end lost 4 bases, and 11 bases lay between the germline ends. The CDR3 extends over 12 amino acids. The germline CDR1 and CDR2 sequences are SNHLY and FYNNEI.

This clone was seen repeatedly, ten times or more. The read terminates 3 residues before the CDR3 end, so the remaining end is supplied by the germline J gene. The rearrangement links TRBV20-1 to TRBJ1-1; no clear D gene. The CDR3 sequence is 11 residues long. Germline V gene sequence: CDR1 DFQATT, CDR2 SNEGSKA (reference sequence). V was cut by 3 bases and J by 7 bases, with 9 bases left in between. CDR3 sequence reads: CSASSGFEAFF. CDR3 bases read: TGCAGTGCTAGTTCGGGGTTTGAA.

The DNA read from the CDR3 is TGTGCCAGTAGTAAAAGGCAGGGCACACTTAACTATGGC. Translating gives CASSKRQGTLNYG. The whole CDR3 is CASSKRQGTLNYGYTF. The V call is TRBV19, the J call TRBJ1-2; a possible D gene is TRBD1 (5 bases). The read ends 3 residues early relative to the CDR3; the germline J gene fills the gap. The CDR3 loop spans 16 amino acids. Germline-derived CDR1 and CDR2 are LNHDA and SQIVND (reference sequence). The V gene lost 4 bases and the J gene lost 1 base, with 16 bases spanning the gap.

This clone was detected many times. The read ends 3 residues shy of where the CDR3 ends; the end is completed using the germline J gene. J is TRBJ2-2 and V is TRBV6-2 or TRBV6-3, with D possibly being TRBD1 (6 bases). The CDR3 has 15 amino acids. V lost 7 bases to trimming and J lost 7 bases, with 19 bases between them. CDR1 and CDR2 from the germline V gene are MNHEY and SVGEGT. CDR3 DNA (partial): TGTGCCAGCAACCGACTTGGGGGCAGGGGCGGGGAG. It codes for CASNRLGGRGGE. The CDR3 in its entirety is CASNRLGGRGGELFF.

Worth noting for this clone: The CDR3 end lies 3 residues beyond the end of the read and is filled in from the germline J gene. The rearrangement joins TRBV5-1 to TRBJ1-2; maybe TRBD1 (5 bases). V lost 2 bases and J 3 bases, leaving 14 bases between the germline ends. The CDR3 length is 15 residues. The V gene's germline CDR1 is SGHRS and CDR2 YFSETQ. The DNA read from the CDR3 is TGCGCCAGCAGCTTCGGACACACGGAGGACTATGGC. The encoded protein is CASSFGHTEDYG. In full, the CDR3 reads CASSFGHTEDYGYTF.

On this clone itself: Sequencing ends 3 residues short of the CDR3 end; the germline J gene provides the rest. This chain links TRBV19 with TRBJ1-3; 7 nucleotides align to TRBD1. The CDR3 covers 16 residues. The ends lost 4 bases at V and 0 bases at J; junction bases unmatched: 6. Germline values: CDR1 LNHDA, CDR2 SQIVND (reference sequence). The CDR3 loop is CASSRSEGASGNTIYF. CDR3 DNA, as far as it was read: TGTGCCAGTAGTAGATCCGAGGGGGCCTCTGGAAACACC.

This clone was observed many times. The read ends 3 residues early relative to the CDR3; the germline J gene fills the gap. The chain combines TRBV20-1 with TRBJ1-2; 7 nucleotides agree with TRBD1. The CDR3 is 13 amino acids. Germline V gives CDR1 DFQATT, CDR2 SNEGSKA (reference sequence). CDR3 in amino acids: CSANRDSVSGYTF. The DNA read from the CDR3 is TGCAGTGCTAACCGGGACAGTGTCAGCGGC.

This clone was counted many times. CDR3 bases read: TGTGCCAGCCGAGGGGGCTCGGGGCCC. Its protein is CASRGGSGP. The whole CDR3 reads CASRGGSGPQHF. V usage is TRBV12-3 or TRBV12-4 and J usage is TRBJ1-5; 7 nucleotides agree with TRBD1. The missing CDR3 end, 3 residues past where the read stops, is filled in from the germline J gene. This CDR3 spans 12 amino acids. With V trimmed by 8 bases and J by 9 bases, 7 bases remained unmatched.

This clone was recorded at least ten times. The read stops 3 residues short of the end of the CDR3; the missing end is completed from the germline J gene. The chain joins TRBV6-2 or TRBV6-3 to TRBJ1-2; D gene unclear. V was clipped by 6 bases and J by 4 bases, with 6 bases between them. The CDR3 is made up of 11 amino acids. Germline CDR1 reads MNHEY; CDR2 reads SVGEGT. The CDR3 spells CASSGFYGYTF. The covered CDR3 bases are TGTGCCAGCAGCGGGTTCTATGGC.

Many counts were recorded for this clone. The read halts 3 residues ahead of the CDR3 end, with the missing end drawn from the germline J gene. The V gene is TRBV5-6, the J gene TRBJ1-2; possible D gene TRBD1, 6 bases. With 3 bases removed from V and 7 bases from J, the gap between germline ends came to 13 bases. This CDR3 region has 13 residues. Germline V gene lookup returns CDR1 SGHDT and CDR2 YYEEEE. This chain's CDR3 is CASSSQGPAGYTF. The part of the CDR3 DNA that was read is TGTGCCAGCAGCTCACAGGGACCGGCTGGC.

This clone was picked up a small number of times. The sequenced CDR3 bases are TGTGCCAGCTCATCGGACTTGGATGGC. Amino acid sequence: CASSSDLDG. In full, the CDR3 is CASSSDLDGYTF. V and J are TRBV18 and TRBJ1-2; no clear D gene. The read gets to within 3 residues of the CDR3 end, and the germline J gene fills in the rest. Deletions cut 5 bases from V and 6 bases from J, with 10 bases between. This CDR3 is 12 amino acids long. From germline, CDR1 is KGHSH and CDR2 LQKENI.

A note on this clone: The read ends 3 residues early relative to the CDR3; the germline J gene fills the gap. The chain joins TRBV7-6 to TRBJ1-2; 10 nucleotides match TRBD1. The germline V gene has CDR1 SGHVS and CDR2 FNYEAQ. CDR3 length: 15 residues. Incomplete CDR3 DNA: TGTGCCAGCAGCTTTCGTCCGGGACAGGGGTTCGGC. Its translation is CASSFRPGQGFG. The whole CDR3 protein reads CASSFRPGQGFGYTF.

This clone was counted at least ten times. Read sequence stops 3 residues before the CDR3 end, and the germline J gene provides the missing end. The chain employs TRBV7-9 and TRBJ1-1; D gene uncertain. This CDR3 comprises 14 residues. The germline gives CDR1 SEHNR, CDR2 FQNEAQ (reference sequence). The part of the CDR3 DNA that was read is TGTGCCAGCAGCTTAGATGGTCACTCGGCGGGA. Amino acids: CASSLDGHSAG. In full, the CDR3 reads CASSLDGHSAGAFF.

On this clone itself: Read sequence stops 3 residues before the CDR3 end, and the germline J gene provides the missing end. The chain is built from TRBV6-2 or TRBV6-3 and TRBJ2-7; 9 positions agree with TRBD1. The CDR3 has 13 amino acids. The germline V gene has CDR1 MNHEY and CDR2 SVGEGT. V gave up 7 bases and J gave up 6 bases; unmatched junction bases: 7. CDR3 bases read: TGTGCCAGCAAAAGGGACAGGGTTTCCGAG. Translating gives CASKRDRVSE. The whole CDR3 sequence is CASKRDRVSEQYF.

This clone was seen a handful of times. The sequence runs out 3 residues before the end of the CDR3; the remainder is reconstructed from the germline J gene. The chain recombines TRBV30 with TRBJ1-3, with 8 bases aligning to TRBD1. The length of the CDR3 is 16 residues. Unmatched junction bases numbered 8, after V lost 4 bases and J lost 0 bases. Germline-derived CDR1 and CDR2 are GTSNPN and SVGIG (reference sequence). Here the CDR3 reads CAWNFRDRSSGNTIYF. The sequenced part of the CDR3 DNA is TGTGCCTGGAACTTCCGGGACAGGAGCTCTGGAAACACC.

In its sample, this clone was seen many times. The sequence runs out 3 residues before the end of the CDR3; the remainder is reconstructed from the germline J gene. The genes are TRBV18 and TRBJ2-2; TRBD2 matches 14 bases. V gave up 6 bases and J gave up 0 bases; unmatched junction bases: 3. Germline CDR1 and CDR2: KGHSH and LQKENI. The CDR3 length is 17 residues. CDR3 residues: CASSGGLAGANTGELFF. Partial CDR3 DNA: TGTGCCAGCTCCGGGGGACTAGCGGGGGCGAACACCGGGGAG.

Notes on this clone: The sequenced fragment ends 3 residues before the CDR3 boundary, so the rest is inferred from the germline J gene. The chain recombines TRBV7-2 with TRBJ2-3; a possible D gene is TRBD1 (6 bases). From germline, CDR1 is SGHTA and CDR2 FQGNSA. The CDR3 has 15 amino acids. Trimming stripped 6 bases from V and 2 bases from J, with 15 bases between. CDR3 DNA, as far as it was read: TGTGCCAGCAGACTCACGGGACACACCACAGATACG. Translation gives CASRLTGHTTDT. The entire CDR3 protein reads CASRLTGHTTDTQYF.

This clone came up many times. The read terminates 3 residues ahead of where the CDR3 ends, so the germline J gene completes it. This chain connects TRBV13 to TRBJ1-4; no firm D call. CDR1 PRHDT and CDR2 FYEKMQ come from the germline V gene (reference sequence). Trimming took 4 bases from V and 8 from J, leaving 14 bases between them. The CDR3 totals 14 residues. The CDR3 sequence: CASSWWAEEEKLFF. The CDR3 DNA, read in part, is TGTGCCAGCAGCTGGTGGGCAGAGGAGGAAAAA.

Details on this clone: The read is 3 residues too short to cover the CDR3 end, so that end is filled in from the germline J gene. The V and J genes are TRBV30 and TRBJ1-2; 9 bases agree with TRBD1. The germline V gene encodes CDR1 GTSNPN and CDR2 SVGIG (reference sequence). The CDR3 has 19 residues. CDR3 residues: CAWSRVGPPGQGMGGGYTF. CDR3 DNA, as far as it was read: TGTGCCTGGAGCCGAGTGGGACCGCCGGGACAGGGTATGGGGGGAGGC. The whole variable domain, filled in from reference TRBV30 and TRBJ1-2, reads SQTIHQWPATLVQPVGSPLSLECTVEGTSNPNLYWYRQAAGRGLQLLFYSVGIGQISSEVPQNLSASRPQDRQFILSSKKLLLSDSGFYLCAWSRVGPPGQGMGGGYTFGSGTRLTVV.

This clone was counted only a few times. Here the CDR3 reads CASSLSIDEKLFF. CDR3 bases read: TGTGCCAGTAGCTTGTCTATAGATGAAAAA. The V and J genes are TRBV19 and TRBJ1-4; D is undetermined. The CDR3 end is not reached by the read, which stops 3 residues before it; the germline J gene fills it in. Germline CDR1 reads LNHDA; CDR2 reads SQIVND (reference sequence). The CDR3 has 13 residues. V was trimmed by 6 bases and J by 6 bases, leaving 11 bases between them.

CDR3 region: CASSLSTLNTEAFF. The covered CDR3 bases are TGTGCCAGCAGCTTATCTACCCTAAACACTGAA. The rearrangement uses TRBV7-2 and TRBJ1-1; D is uncertain. Coverage ceases 3 residues before the CDR3 finishes, and the germline J gene fills in the end. Germline loops: CDR1 SGHTA, CDR2 FQGNSA. This CDR3 spans 14 amino acids. V gave up 2 bases and J gave up 2 bases, with 9 bases separating them.

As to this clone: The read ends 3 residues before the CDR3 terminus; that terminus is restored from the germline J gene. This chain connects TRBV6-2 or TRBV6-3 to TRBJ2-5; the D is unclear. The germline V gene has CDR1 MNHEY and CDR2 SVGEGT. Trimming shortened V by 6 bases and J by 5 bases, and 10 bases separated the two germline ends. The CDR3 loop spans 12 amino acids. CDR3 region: CASSQRWETQYF. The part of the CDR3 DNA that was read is TGTGCCAGCAGCCAGCGATGGGAGACC.

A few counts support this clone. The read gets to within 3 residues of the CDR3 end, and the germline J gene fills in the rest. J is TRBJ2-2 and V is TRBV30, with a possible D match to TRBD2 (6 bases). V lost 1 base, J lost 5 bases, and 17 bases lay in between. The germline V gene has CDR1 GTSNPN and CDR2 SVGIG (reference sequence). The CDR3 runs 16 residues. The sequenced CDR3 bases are TGTGCCTGGAGTGACTTTTGGGGGGAGAATACCGGGGAG. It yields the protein CAWSDFWGENTGE. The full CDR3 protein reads CAWSDFWGENTGELFF.

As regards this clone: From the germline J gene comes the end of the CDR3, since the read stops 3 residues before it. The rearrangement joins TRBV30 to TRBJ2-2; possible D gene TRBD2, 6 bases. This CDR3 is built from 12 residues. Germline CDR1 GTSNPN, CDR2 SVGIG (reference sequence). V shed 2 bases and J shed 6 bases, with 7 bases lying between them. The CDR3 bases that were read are TGTGCCTGGAGTTCGGGGGCCGGGGAG. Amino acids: CAWSSGAGE. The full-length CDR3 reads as CAWSSGAGELFF.

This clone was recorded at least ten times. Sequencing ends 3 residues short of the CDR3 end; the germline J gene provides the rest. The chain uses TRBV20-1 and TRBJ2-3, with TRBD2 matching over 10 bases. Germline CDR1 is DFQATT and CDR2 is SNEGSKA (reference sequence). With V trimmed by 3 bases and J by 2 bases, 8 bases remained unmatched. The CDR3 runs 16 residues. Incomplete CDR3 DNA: TGCAGTGCTAGTTGGGCTAGCGGGGGCCCCACAGATACG. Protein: CSASWASGGPTDT. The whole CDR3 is CSASWASGGPTDTQYF.

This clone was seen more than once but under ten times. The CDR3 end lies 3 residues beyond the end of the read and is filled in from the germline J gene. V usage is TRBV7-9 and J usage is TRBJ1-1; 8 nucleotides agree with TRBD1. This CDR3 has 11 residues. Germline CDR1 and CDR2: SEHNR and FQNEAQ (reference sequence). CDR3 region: CASRPDRAAFF. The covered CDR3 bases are TGTGCCAGCAGACCGGACAGGGCG.

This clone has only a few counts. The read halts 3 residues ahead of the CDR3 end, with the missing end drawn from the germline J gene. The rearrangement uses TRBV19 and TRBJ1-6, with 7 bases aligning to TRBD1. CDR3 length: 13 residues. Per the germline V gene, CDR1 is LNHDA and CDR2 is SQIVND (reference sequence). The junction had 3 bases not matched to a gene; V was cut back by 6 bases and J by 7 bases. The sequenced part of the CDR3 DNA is TGTGCCAGTAGAAAGACAGGGAATTCACCC. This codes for CASRKTGNSP. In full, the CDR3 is CASRKTGNSPLHF.

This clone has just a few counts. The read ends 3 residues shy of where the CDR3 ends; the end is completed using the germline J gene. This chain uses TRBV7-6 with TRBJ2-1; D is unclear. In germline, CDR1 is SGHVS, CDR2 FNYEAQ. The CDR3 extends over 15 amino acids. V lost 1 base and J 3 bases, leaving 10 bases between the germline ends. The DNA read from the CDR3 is TGTGCCAGCAGCTTAGGGCAGTCTGGCTACAATGAG. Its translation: CASSLGQSGYNE. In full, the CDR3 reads CASSLGQSGYNEQFF.

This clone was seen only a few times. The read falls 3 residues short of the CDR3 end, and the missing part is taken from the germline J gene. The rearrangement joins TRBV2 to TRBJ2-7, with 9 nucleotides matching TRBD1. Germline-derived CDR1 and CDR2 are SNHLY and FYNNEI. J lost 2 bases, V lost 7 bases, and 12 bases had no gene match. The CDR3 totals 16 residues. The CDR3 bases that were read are TGTGCCAGCAACTCTCCCGTTGGGACAGGGACCTACGAG. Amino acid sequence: CASNSPVGTGTYE. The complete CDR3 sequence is CASNSPVGTGTYEQYF.

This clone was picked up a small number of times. CDR3 region: CAWTPGGNQPQHF. The CDR3 DNA, read in part, is TGTGCCTGGACCCCCGGGGGCAATCAGCCC. V gene TRBV30 combines with J gene TRBJ1-5; D is ambiguous. The missing CDR3 end, 3 residues past where the read stops, is filled in from the germline J gene. This CDR3 has 13 residues. Germline CDR1 reads GTSNPN; CDR2 reads SVGIG (reference sequence). The V end lost 4 bases, the J end lost 2 bases, and 9 bases lay between the germline ends.